The source of this T cell receptor beta chain is a study of cytomegalovirus exposure and HLA in healthy donors. There are a few counts of this clone. Germline V gives CDR1 MGHDK, CDR2 SYGVNS. The trim removed 6 bases at V and 3 bases at J, leaving 13 bases unmatched. This CDR3 has 16 residues. PCR employed 60 Vbeta and 13 Jbeta primers. Clones were read by immunoSEQ multiplex PCR, and TCRdb kept only the in-frame ones, dropping some. The sample shows 200,000 to 250,000 clones, just under 70% of them seen only once. This receptor was taken from a man aged 40-50 years in good health and CMV-seropositive. Material: PBMCs. V and J are TRBV25-1 and TRBJ1-2, with 7 bases identical to TRBD1. The CDR3 protein is CASSPTGRQPYYGYTF. CDR3 nucleotides: TGTGCCAGCAGCCCGACAGGGAGACAGCCATACTATGGCTACACCTTC.